This T cell receptor beta chain was recovered during a study of shared clonotypes between healthy human individuals. V gave up 0 bases and J gave up 7 bases, with 5 bases separating them. The CDR3 spans 12 residues. The germline V gene has CDR1 SGHNT and CDR2 YYREEE (reference sequence). As regards this clone: Its antigen is as yet unknown.

Findings and limits, study-wide: Shared clonotypes: approximately 4.5% naive CD4, about 4% naive CD8, 2.3% memory CD4, under 0.5% memory CD8.

All donors were Caucasian adults living in Nashville, Tennessee. The authors distributed each subset's genomic DNA evenly over several immunoSEQ plates. The sorted-subset replicate PCRs were given around 0.2 ug DNA, which is around 29,000 T cell genomes. Method: immunoSEQ multiplex PCR; TCRdb's copy keeps in-frame clones and lacks some. The table has roughly 2.6 million clones, around 94% seen once. This chain uses TRBV5-4 with TRBJ2-1, with D hard to call. The sample taken for sequencing was naive CD4+ T cells sorted from blood. Subset defined: CD45RA+ positively selected. The clonotype originates from a man between 18 and 29 years old in good health. The CDR3: CASSLDINEQFF. Written as DNA, the CDR3 is TGTGCCAGCAGCTTGGACATAAATGAGCAGTTCTTC.